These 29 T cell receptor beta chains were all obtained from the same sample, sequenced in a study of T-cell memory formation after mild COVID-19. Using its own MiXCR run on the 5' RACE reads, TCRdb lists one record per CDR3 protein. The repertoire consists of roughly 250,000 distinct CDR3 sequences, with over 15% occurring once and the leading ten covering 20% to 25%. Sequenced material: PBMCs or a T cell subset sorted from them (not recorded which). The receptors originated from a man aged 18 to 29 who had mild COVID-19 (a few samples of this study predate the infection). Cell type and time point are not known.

CDR3 DNA: TGTGCCAGCAGCCTAAAGGTGACCCAGTACTTC. It yields the protein CASSLKVTQYF. This sequence joins TRBV7-2 and TRBJ2-5; unclear D gene. Trimming shortened V by 5 bases and J by 7 bases, and 8 bases separated the two germline ends. There are 11 residues in the CDR3. Germline CDR1 SGHTA, CDR2 FQGNSA.

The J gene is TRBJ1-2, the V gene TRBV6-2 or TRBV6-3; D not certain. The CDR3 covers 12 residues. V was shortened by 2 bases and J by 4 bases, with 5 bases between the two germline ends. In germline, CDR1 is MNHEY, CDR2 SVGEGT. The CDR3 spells CASSYGPYGYTF. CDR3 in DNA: TGTGCCAGCAGTTACGGACCCTATGGCTACACCTTC.

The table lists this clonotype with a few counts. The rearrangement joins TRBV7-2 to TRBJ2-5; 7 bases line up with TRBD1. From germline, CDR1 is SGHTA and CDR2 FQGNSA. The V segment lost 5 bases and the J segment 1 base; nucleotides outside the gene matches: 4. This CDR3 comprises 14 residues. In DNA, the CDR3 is TGTGCCAGCAGCCCGGACAGGCTCCAAGAGACCCAGTACTTC. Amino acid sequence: CASSPDRLQETQYF.

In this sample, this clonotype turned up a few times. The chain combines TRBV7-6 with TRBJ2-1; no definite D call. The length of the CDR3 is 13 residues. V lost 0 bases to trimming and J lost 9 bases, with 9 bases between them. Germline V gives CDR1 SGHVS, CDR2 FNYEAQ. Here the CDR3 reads CASSLALGSEQFF. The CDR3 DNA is TGTGCCAGCAGCTTAGCGCTGGGTAGTGAGCAGTTCTTC.

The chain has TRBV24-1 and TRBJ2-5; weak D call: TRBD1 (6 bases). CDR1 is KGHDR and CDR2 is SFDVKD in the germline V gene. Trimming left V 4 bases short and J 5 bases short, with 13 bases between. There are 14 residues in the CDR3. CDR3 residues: CATSDGDTPETQYF. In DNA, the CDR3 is TGTGCCACCAGTGACGGGGACACCCCCGAGACCCAGTACTTC.

CDR3 residues: CASTRDRGKHEQYF. CDR3 bases: TGTGCCAGCACCCGGGACAGGGGGAAGCACGAGCAGTACTTC. The gene calls are TRBV6-5 and TRBJ2-7; 11 nucleotides align to TRBD1. V was clipped by 7 bases and J by 5 bases; unmatched bases: 7. This CDR3 is 14 amino acids long. Germline V gene sequence: CDR1 MNHEY, CDR2 SVGAGI.

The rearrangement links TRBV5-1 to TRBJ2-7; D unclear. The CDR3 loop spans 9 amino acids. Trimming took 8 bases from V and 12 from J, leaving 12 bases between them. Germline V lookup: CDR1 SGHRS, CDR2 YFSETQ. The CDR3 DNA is TGCGCCAGGGGTCGCGACTCGTACGTC. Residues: CARGRDSYV.

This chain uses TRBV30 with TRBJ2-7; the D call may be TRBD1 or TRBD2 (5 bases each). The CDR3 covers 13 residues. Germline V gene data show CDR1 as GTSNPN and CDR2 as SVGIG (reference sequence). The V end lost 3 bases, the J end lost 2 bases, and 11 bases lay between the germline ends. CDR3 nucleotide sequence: TGTGCCTGGAGCCGGGACGGAGCCTACGAGCAGTACTTC. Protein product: CAWSRDGAYEQYF.

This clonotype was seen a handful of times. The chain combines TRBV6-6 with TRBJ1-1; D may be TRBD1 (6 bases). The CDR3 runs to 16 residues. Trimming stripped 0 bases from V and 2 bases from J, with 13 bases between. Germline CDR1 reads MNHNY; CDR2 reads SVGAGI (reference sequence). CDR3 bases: TGTGCCAGCAGTTACTCGGTAGGGGGGGGAAACACTGAAGCTTTCTTT. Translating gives CASSYSVGGGNTEAFF.

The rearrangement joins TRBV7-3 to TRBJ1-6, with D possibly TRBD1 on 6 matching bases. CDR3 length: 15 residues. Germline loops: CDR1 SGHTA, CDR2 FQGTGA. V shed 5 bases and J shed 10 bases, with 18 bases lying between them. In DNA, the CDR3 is TGTGCCAGCAGCAATACAGGGCGCGGAAAGTCACCCCTCCACTTT. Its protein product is CASSNTGRGKSPLHF.

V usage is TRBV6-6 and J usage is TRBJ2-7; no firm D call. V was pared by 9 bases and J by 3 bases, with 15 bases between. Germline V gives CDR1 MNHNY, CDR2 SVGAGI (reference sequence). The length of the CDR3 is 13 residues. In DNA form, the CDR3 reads TGTGCCAGTCATCAATCTAATTACTACGAGCAGTACTTC. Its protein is CASHQSNYYEQYF.

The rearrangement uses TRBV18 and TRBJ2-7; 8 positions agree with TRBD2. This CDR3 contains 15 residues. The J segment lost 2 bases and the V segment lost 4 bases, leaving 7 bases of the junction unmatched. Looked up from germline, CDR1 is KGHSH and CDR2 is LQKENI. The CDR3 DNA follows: TGTGCCAGCTCACTCCAGCGGGGGCCCACCTACGAGCAGTACTTC. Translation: CASSLQRGPTYEQYF.

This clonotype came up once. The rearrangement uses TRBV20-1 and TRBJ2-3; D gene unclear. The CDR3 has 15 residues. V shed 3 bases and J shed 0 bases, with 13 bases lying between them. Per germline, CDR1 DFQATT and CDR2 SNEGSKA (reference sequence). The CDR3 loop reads CSARDRVTSTDTQYF. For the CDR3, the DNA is TGCAGTGCTAGGGATCGGGTTACTAGCACAGATACGCAGTATTTT.

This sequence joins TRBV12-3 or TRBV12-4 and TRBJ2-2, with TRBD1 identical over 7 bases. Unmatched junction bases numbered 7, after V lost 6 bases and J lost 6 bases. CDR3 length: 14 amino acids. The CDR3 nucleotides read TGTGCCAGCAGCTACGGACAGGTCTCCGGGGAGCTGTTTTTT. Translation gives CASSYGQVSGELFF.

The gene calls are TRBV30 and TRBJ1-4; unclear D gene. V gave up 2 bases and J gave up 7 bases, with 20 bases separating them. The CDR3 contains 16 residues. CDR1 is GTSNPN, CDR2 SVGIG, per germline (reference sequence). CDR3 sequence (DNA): TGTGCCTGGAGTCAGCGGACTTACCCACGGGGTGAAAAACTGTTTTTT. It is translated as CAWSQRTYPRGEKLFF.

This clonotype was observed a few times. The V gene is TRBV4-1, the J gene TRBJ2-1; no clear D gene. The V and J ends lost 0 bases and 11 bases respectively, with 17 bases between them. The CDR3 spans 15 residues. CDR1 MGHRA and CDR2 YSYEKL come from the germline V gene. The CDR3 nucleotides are TGCGCCAGCAGCCAAGATGTGGCCGCGCCAGGACAGCAGTTCTTC. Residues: CASSQDVAAPGQQFF.

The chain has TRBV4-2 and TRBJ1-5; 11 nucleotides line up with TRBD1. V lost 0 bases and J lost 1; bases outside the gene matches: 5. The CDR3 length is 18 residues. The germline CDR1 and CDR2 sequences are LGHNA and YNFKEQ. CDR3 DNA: TGTGCCAGCAGCCAAGACCGGGACAGGGGGGACAGCAATCAGCCCCAGCATTTT. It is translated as CASSQDRDRGDSNQPQHF.

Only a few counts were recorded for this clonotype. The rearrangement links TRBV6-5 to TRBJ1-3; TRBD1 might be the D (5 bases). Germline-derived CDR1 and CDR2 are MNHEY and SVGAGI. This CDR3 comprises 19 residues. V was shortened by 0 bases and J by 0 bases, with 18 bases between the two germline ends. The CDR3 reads CASSYSLVGSGSSGNTIYF. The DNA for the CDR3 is TGTGCCAGCAGTTACTCCCTGGTCGGGTCAGGGAGCTCTGGAAACACCATATATTTT.

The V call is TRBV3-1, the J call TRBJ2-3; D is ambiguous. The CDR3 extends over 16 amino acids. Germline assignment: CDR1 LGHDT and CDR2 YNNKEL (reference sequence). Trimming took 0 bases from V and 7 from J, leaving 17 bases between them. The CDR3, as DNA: TGTGCCAGCAGCCAAGATATGTGGCCCTCCGGTAATACGCAGTATTTT. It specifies CASSQDMWPSGNTQYF.

The CDR3 DNA sequence: TGCGCCAGCAGCGAAGGGGACAGTTCTAACTATGGCTACACCTTC. Translating gives CASSEGDSSNYGYTF. The rearrangement joins TRBV5-1 to TRBJ1-2, with 7 nucleotides matching TRBD1. This CDR3 is built from 15 residues. CDR1 SGHRS and CDR2 YFSETQ come from the germline V gene. The junction had 6 bases not matched to a gene; V was cut back by 4 bases and J by 0 bases.

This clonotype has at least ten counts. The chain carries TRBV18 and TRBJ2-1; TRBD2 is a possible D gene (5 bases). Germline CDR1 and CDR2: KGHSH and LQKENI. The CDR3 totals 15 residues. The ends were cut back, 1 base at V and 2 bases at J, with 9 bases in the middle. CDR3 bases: TGTGCCAGCTCACCACAGGACTTGGCCTACAATGAGCAGTTCTTC. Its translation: CASSPQDLAYNEQFF.

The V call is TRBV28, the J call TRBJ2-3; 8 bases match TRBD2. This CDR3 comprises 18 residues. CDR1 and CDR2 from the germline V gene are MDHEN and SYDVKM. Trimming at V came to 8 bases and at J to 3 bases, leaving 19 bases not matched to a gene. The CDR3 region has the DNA TGTGCCAGCGCCTTCCATGTGCCCGCGGGGGGCGGAACAGATACGCAGTATTTT. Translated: CASAFHVPAGGGTDTQYF.

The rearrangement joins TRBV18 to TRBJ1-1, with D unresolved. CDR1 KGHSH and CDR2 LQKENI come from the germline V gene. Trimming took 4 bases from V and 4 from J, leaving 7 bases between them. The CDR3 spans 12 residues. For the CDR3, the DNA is TGTGCCAGCTCACAAGGGCTCACTGAAGCTTTCTTT. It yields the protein CASSQGLTEAFF. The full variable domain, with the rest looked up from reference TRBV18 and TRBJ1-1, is NAGVMQNPRHLVRRRGQEARLRCSPMKGHSHVYWYRQLPEEGLKFMVYLQKENIIDESGMPKERFSAEFPKEGPSILRIQQVVRGDSAAYFCASSQGLTEAFFGQGTRLTVV.

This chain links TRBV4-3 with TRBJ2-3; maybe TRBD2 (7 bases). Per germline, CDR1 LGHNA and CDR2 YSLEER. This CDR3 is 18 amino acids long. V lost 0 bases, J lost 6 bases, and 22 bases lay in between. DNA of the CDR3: TGCGCCAGCAGCCAAGATGGTGGGGGGGCCGGTTCGGGCGATACGCAGTATTTT. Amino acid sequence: CASSQDGGGAGSGDTQYF.

CDR3 nucleotides: TGTGCCAGCAGCTTAGCCCGGACTAGTTCGGGTGAGACCCAGTACTTC. This sequence encodes CASSLARTSSGETQYF. The chain has TRBV7-9 and TRBJ2-5; 7 bases fit TRBD2. CDR1 is SEHNR and CDR2 is FQNEAQ in the germline V gene (reference sequence). With V trimmed by 0 bases and J by 5 bases, 9 bases remained unmatched. The CDR3 runs to 16 residues.

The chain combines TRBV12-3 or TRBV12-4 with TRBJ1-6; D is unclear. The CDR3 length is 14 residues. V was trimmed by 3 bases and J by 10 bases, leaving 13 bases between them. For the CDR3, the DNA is TGTGCCAGCAGTTTTGCTCAGACCGACTCACCCCTCCACTTT. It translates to CASSFAQTDSPLHF.

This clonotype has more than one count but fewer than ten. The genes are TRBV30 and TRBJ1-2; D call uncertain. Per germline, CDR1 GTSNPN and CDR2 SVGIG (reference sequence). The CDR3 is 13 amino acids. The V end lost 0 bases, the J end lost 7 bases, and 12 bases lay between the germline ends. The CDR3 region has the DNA TGTGCCTGGAGTGTACTGGCAGGAACTGGCTACACCTTC. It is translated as CAWSVLAGTGYTF.

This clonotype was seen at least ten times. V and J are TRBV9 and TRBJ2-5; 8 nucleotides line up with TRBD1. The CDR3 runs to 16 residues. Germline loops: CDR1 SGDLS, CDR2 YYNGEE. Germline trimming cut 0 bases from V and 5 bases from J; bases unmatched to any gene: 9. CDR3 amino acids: CASSVASQGAGETQYF. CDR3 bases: TGTGCCAGCAGCGTAGCTTCCCAGGGGGCGGGGGAGACCCAGTACTTC.

Here the CDR3 DNA reads TGTGCCAGCAGCTTAGCTAGTCCGAACTATGGCTACACCTTC. It yields the protein CASSLASPNYGYTF. V and J are TRBV7-9 and TRBJ1-2; D not certain. The CDR3 extends over 14 amino acids. Germline V gene data show CDR1 as SEHNR and CDR2 as FQNEAQ (reference sequence). Trimming took 0 bases from V and 2 from J, leaving 7 bases between them.